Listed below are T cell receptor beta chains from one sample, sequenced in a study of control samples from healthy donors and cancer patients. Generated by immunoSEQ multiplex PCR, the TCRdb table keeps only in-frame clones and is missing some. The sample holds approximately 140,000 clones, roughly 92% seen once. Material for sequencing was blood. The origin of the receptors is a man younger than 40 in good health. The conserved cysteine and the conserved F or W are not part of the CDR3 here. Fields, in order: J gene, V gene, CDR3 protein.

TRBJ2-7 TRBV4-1 ASSQAQREDEQY
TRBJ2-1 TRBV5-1 ASSFGLAGVNEQF
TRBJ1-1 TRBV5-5 ASSSTGMNTEAF
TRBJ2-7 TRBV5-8 ASSSIGLAENEQY
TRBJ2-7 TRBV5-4 ASSPGQNHYEQY
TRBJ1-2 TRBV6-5 AGRAAYNYGYT
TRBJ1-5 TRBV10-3 AISESGGNQPQH
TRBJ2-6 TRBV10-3 AIRGGTGTSGANVLT
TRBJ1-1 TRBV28 ASTSGGTEAF
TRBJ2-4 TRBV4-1 ASSQSKIAKNIQY
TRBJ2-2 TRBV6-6 ASSRTSGLNTGELF
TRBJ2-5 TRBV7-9 ASSLALGTDQETQY
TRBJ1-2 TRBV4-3 ASSQEWDRGFYGYT
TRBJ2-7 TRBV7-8 ASSLGRSYEQY
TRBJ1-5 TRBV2 ASSEPSAAGGLPQH
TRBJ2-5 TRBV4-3 ASSSGLAGGETQY
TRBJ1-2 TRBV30 AWSVFPLGYGYT
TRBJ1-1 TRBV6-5 ASSYHRDRTEAF
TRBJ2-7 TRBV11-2 ASSRESLGAYSYEQY
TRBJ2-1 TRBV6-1 ASSEGPHNEQF
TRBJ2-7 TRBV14 ASSPRGMVTYEQY
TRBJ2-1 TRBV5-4 ASSLARLTYNEQF
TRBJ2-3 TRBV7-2 ASSLVSTDTQY
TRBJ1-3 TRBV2 ASSGRGPYNTIY
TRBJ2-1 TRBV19 ASSQRTSAEQF
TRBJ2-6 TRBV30 AWSVTGSSGANVLT
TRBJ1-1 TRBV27 ASWTDGNTEAF
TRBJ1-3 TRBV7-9 ASSLTANPGNTIY
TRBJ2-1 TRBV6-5 ASSRTPGFDEQF
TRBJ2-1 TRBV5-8 ASSLGQTGINEQF
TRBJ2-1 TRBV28 ASSLGFNNEQF
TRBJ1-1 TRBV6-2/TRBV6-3 ASSRTENTEAF
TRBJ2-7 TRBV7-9 ASSSLLAGFYEQY
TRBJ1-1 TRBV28 ASKEQGNEAF
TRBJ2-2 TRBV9 ASSQGRTNTGELF
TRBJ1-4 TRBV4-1 ASSTEIATNEKLF
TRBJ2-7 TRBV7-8 ASSSTRQQGIYEQY
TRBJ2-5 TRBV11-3 ASSLVSLSSGPQETQY
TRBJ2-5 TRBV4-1 ASSQERTVLVETQY
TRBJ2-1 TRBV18 ASSRTIAGGRDEQF
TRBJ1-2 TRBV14 ASSLEGQHLSGYT
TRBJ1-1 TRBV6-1 ASSEAASMNTEAF
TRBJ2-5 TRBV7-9 ASSGEAETQY
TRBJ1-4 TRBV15 ATSRDQGWKLF
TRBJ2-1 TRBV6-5 ASRLAGGFYNEQF
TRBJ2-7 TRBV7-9 ASSELLAGVGEQY
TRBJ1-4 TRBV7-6 ASSFTLRGRANEKLF
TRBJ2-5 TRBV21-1 ASSPDGKETQY
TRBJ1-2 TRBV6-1 ASSEGGAGDLFYGYT
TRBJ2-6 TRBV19 ASRTVGANVLT
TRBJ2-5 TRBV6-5 ASRRTGFVEETQY
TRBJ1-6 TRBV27 ASSPRGSPLH
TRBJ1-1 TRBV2 ASKGTGGTEAF
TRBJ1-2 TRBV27 ASSLEFPRVSGLGYT
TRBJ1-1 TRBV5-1 ASTSLRTGGANTEAF